This T cell receptor (beta chain) is drawn from a study of T-cell reconstitution after alpha-beta-depleted transplantation in children. This clonotype was picked up a small number of times. Its antigen is unidentified. TCRbeta library construction was performed incorporating unique molecular identifiers. MiXCR was run by TCRdb on the PCR reads, yielding one entry per CDR3 protein. The table records a few hundred thousand distinct CDR3 sequences, 27% of them present only once. Trimming cost V 8 bases and J 1 base, with 12 bases left between them. Per the germline V gene, CDR1 is SGHRS and CDR2 is YFSETQ. The CDR3 totals 13 residues. Study results and caveats: It was reported that alpha-beta T cells came from several hundred expanded graft clones (about two months after transplant).

The clonotype comes from a boy younger than two with Wiskott-Aldrich syndrome, due to receive a stem cell transplant. Sequenced here: PBMCs, sampled before TCRalphabeta/CD19-depleted stem cell transplant. The chain couples TRBV5-1 to TRBJ1-1; a weak D match, TRBD1 (6 bases). This CDR3 is CARQQGTNTEAFF. Written as DNA, the CDR3 is TGCGCCAGACAACAGGGTACGAACACTGAAGCTTTCTTT.